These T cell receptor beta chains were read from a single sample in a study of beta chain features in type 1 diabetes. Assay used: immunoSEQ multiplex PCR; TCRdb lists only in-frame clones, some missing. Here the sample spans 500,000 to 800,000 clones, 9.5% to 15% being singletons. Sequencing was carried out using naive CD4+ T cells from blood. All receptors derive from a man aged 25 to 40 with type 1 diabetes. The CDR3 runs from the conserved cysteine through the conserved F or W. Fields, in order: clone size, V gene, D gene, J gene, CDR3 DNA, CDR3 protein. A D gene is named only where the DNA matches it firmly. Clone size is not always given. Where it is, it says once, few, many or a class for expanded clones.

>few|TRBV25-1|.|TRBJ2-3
TGTGCCAGCAGTGAATTCAGGGGACGCACAGATACGCAGTATTTT
CASSEFRGRTDTQYF
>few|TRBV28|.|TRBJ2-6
TGTGCCAGCAGTTTAGCAGGATCTGGGGCCAACGTCCTGACTTTC
CASSLAGSGANVLTF
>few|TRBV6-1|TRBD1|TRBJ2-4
TGTGCCAGCAGTAGGGACAGGGAGGACATTCAGTACTTC
CASSRDREDIQYF
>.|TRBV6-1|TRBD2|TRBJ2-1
TGTGCCAGCACTCCGGGGGGGGCCCTCTACAATGAGCAGTTCTTC
CASTPGGALYNEQFF
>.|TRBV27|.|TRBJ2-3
TGTGCCAGCACCGCCCTGGGGCAGCTCGGGGCCACAGATACGCAGTATTTT
CASTALGQLGATDTQYF
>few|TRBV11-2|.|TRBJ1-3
TGTGCCAGCAACTTGGGGGGAGCTGGAAACACCATATATTTT
CASNLGGAGNTIYF
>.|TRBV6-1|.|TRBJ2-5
TGTGCCAGCAGTGAAGCTCGGGGTGAGACCCAGTACTTC
CASSEARGETQYF
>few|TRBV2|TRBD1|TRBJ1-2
TGTGCCAGCACCCAAGGGACAGGGAATTATGGCTACACCTTC
CASTQGTGNYGYTF
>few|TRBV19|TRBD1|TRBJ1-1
TGTGCCAGTAGTACGACAGGGACGAACACTGAAGCTTTCTTT
CASSTTGTNTEAFF
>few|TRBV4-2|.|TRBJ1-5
TGTGCCAGCAGCCAAGTTCCGGGATTGGGCAATCAGCCCCAGCATTTT
CASSQVPGLGNQPQHF
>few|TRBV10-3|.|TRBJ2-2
TGTGCCATCAGTGAAGCGGCACGGTCCGGGGAGCTGTTTTTT
CAISEAARSGELFF
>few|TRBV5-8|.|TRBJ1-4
TGTGCCAGCAGCTTGATCAGGAAACGTGATAGTTTTGAAAAACTGTTTTTT
CASSLIRKRDSFEKLFF
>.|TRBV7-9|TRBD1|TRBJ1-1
TGTGCCAGCAGCGACTCGAGACAGGGGGCCACTGAAGCTTTCTTT
CASSDSRQGATEAFF
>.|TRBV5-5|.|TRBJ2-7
TGTGCCAGCAGCCCACCCCCATCGGCGGGGACTGCCTTGGGGGGCGAGCAGTACTTC
CASSPPPSAGTALGGEQYF
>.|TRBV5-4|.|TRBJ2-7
TGTGCCAGCAGCTTAGCAGGGAAAGCCTACGAGCAGTACTTC
CASSLAGKAYEQYF
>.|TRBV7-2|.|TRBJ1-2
TGTGCCAGCAGCATGAACAGGGAGACCTATGGCTACACCTTC
CASSMNRETYGYTF
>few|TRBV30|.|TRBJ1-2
TGTGCCTGGAGTGTAGGAACGCGTGGCTACACCTTC
CAWSVGTRGYTF
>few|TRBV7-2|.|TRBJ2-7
TGTGCCAGCCGTCTTCTTGGGGGGTCCTACGAGCAGTACTTC
CASRLLGGSYEQYF
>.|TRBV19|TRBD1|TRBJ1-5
TGTGCCGGGGGACAGGTATATGGGCAGCCCCAGCATTTT
CAGGQVYGQPQHF
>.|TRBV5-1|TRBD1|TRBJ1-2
TGCGCCAGCAGCTTGGCCCCCGGCATCGACAGGGGGCCGGAGAACTATGGCTACACCTTC
CASSLAPGIDRGPENYGYTF
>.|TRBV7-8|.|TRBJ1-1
TGTGCCAGCAGCCAAAGAATCATGAACACTGAAGCTTTCTTT
CASSQRIMNTEAFF
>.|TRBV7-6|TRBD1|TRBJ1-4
TGTGCCAGCAGCTTAGCAGTTTTGAGACAGGGGTTGAATGAAAAACTGTTTTTT
CASSLAVLRQGLNEKLFF
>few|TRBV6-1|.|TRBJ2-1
TGTGCCAGCAGTGAAGGTGGGGGGGAGCAGTTCTTC
CASSEGGGEQFF
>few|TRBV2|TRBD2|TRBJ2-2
TGTGCCAGCAGTATCCGGGAGGCGTCGAACACCGGGGAGCTGTTTTTT
CASSIREASNTGELFF
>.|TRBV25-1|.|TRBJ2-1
TGTGCCAGCAGTGAATCCCCAGGAGTAGGAAGCAACTACAATGAGCAGTTCTTC
CASSESPGVGSNYNEQFF
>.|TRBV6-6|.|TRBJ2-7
TGTGCCAGCAGTTCTCAGGGGTACGAGCAGTACTTC
CASSSQGYEQYF
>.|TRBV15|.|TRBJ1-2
TGTGCCACCAGCAGAGATCAAGGACAGAACTATGGCTACACCTTC
CATSRDQGQNYGYTF
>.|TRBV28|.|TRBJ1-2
TGTGCCAGCAGTAATAACTATGGCTACACCTTC
CASSNNYGYTF
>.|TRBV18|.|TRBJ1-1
TGTGCCAGCTCACCTCCCGGACGGACTGAAGCTTTCTTT
CASSPPGRTEAFF
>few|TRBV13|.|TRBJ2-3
TGTGCCAGCAGCTGGGGGGCCAGCGGGACCCCAGATACGCAGTATTTT
CASSWGASGTPDTQYF
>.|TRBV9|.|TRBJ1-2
TGTGCCAGCAGCGTAGAGGAGGGGATCGCCTATGGCTACACCTTC
CASSVEEGIAYGYTF
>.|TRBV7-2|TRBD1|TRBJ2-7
TGTGCCAGCAGCTGGACAGGAATCTCCTACGAGCAGTACTTC
CASSWTGISYEQYF
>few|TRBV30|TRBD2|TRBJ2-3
TGTGCCTGGACTAGGGACGGGGGGGCCTTGTCCACAGATACGCAGTATTTT
CAWTRDGGALSTDTQYF
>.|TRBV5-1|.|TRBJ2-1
TGCGCCAGCAGCCCCAGGGTATCCCTTGGTGGTGAGCAGTTCTTC
CASSPRVSLGGEQFF
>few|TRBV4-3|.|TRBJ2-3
TGCGCCAGCAGCCAAAGGTCAAGGGGCACAGATACGCAGTATTTT
CASSQRSRGTDTQYF
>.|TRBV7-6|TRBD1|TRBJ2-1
TGTGCCAGCAGCGCGTGGACAGGGGCATATACAAATGAGCAGTTCTTC
CASSAWTGAYTNEQFF
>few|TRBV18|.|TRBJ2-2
TGTGCCAGCTCACCAACCGCCCGCGGGGAGCTGTTTTTT
CASSPTARGELFF
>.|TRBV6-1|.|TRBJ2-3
TGTGCCAGCAGTGGAGTTGGGGGACACACAGATACGCAGTATTTT
CASSGVGGHTDTQYF
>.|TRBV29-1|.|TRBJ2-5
TGCAGCGTTTCGAAGGACACAACCCGGACCCAGTACTTC
CSVSKDTTRTQYF
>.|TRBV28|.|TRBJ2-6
TGTGCCAGCAGTTTCGGTCCCTACTCTGGGGCCAACGTCCTGACTTTC
CASSFGPYSGANVLTF
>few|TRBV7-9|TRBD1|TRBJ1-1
TGTGCCAGCAGCCCCTACGGACAGGGGAACACTGAAGCTTTCTTT
CASSPYGQGNTEAFF
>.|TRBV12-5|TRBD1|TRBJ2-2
TGTGCTAGTGGTCCGATCCGGACAGGGCCTACGAACACCGGGGAGCTGTTTTTT
CASGPIRTGPTNTGELFF
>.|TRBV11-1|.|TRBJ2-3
TGTGCCAGCACCCCCCGTTCGGGGCCTAGCACAGATACGCAGTATTTT
CASTPRSGPSTDTQYF
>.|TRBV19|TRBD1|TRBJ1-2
TGTGCCAGTAGGGACAGGACGATTAACTATGGCTACACCTTC
CASRDRTINYGYTF
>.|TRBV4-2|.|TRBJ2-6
TGTGCCAGCAGCCAAGTCGGACAGACCTCTGGGGCCAACGTCCTGACTTTC
CASSQVGQTSGANVLTF
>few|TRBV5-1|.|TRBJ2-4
TGCGCCAGCAGCTTGGGACCTCCCAGTGGCAAAAACATTCAGTACTTC
CASSLGPPSGKNIQYF
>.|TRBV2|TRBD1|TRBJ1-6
TGTGCCAGCAGAGAAAACAGGGGAGGGTATTCACCCCTCCACTTT
CASRENRGGYSPLHF
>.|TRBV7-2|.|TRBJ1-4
TGTGCCAGCAGCACCAGGGGATGGGAAAAACTGTTTTTT
CASSTRGWEKLFF
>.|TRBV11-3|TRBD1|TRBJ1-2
TGTGCCAGCAGCCAGGGACAGAACTATGGCTACACCTTC
CASSQGQNYGYTF
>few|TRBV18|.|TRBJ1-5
TGTGCCAGCTCACCATTCGACCAGGGAGGAGGCAATCAGCCCCAGCATTTT
CASSPFDQGGGNQPQHF
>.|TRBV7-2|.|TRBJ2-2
TGTGCCAGCAACACCTTAATCGGGGGGCTAAACACCGGGGAGCTGTTTTTT
CASNTLIGGLNTGELFF
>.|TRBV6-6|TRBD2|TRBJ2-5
TGTGCCAGCACCCCTAGCGGGAGCCTAGAGACCCAGTACTTC
CASTPSGSLETQYF
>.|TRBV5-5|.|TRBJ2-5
TGTGCCAGCAGTTATCGACAGGCTCAAGAGACCCAGTACTTC
CASSYRQAQETQYF
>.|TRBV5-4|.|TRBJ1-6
TGTGCCAGCAGCTTAAGTGGCTCCTATAATTCACCCCTCCACTTT
CASSLSGSYNSPLHF
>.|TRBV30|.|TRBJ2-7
TGTGCCTGGACGGGCCTTAGCTCCTACGAGCAGTACTTC
CAWTGLSSYEQYF
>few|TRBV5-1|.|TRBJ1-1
TGCGCCAGCAGCTTGGCCATAGGTGGGACTGAAGCTTTCTTT
CASSLAIGGTEAFF
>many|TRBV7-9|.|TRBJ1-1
TGTGCCAGCAGCTTAGAGGAGAACACTGAAGCTTTCTTT
CASSLEENTEAFF
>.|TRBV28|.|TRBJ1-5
TGTGCCAGCAACTTCGGGCCCAGGAATGAGGGCAATCAGCCCCAGCATTTT
CASNFGPRNEGNQPQHF
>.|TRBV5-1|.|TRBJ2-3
TGCGCCAGCAGGACAAGCACAGATACGCAGTATTTT
CASRTSTDTQYF